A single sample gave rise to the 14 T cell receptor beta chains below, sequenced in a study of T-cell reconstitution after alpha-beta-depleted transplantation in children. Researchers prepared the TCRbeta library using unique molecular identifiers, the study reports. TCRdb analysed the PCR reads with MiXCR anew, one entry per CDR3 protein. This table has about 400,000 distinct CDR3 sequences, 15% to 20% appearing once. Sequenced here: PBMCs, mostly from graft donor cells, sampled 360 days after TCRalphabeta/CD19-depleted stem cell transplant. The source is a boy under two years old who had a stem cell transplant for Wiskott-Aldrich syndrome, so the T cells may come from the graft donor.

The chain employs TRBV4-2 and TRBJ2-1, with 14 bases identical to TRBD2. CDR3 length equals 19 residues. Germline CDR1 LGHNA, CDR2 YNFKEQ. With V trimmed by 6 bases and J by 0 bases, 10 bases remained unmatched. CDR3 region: CASSSGTSGGLSSYNEQFF. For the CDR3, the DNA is TGTGCCAGCAGTTCCGGGACTAGCGGGGGTTTAAGCTCCTACAATGAGCAGTTCTTC.

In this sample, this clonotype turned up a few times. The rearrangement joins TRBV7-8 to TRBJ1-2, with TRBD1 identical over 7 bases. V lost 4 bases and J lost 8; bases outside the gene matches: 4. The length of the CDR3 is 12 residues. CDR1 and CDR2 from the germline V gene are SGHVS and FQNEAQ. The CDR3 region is CASSSVGGGYTF. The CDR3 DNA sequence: TGTGCCAGCAGCTCTGTAGGGGGCGGCTACACCTTC.

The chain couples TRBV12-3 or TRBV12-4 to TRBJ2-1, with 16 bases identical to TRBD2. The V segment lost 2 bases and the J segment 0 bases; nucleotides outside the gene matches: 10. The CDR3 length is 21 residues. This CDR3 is CASSLKGTSGRARSSYNEQFF. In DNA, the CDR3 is TGTGCCAGCAGTTTAAAGGGGACTAGCGGGAGGGCCAGAAGCTCCTACAATGAGCAGTTCTTC.

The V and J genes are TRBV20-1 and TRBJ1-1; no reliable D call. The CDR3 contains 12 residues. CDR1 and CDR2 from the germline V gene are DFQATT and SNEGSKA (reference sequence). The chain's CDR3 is CRQSWGNTEAFF. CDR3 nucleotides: TGCAGGCAGTCGTGGGGGAACACTGAAGCTTTCTTT.

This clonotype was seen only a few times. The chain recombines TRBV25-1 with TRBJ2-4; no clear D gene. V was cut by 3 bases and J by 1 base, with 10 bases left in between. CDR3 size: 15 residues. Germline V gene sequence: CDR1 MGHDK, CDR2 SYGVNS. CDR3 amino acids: CASSEGTGAKNIQYF. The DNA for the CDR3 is TGTGCCAGCAGTGAGGGTACCGGGGCCAAAAACATTCAGTACTTC.

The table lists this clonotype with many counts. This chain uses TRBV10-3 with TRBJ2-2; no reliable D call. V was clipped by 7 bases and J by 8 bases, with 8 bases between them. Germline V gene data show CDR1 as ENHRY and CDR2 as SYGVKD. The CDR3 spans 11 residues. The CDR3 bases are TGTGCCATCACAGACTCAGGGGAGCTGTTTTTT. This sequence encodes CAITDSGELFF.

CDR3 sequence: CASSLASWTKGSYNEQFF. CDR3 coding DNA: TGTGCCAGCAGCTTAGCTTCTTGGACTAAGGGCTCCTACAATGAGCAGTTCTTC. The J gene is TRBJ2-1, the V gene TRBV7-2, with D possibly TRBD2 on 6 matching bases. The germline V gene encodes CDR1 SGHTA and CDR2 FQGNSA. This CDR3 has 18 amino acids. The ends were cut back, 0 bases at V and 0 bases at J, with 15 bases in the middle.

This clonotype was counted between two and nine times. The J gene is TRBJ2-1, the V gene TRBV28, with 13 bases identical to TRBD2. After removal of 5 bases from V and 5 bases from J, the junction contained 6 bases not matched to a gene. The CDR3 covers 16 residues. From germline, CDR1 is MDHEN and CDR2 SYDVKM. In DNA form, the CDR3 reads TGTGCCAGCAGTCCCCTGGGACTAGCGGGAAACAATGAGCAGTTCTTC. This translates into CASSPLGLAGNNEQFF.

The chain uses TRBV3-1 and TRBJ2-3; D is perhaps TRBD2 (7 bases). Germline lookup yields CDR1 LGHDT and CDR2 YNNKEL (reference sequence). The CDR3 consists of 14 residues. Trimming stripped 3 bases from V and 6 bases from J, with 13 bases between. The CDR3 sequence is CASSQRGRSDTQYF. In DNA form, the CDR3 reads TGTGCCAGCAGCCAGCGGGGGCGTTCGGATACGCAGTATTTT.

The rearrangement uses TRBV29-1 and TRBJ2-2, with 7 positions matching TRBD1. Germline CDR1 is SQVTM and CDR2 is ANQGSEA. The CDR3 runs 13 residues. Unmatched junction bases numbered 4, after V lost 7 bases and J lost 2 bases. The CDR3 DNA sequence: TGCAGCGCCCGGACAGGCAACACCGGGGAGCTGTTTTTT. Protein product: CSARTGNTGELFF.

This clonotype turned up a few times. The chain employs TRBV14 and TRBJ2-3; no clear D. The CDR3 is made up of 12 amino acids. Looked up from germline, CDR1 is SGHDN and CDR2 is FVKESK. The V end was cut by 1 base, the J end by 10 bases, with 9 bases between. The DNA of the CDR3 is TGTGCCAGCAGCCAAGGTTTCCTACCGCAGTATTTT. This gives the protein CASSQGFLPQYF.

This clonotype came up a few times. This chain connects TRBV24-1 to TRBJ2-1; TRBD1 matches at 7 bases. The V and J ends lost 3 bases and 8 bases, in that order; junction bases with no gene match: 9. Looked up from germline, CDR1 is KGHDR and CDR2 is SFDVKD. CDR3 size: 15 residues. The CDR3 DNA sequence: TGTGCCACCAGTGATCGACTGGACAGGCTGGATGAGCAGTTCTTC. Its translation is CATSDRLDRLDEQFF.

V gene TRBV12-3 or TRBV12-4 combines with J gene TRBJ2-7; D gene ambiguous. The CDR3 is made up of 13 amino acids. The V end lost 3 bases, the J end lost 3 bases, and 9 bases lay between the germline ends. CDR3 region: CASSFGQDYEQYF. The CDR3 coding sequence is TGTGCCAGCAGTTTCGGTCAGGACTACGAGCAGTACTTC.

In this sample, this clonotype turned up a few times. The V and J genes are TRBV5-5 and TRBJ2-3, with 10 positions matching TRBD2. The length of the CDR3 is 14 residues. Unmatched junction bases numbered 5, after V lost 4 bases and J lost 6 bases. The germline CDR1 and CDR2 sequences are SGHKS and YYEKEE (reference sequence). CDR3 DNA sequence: TGTGCCAGCAGCCCCCGGACTAGCGGTGATACGCAGTATTTT. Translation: CASSPRTSGDTQYF.